This entry concerns a single TCR beta chain. Its target is not known. This specimen comes from a study of cytomegalovirus exposure and HLA in healthy donors. Study-level information: There were 85 million or so unique TCRs (from HLA-typed donors) in an early data release. Notes on the study in general: The productive fraction for most TCR beta V segments was about 87% or about 30% in an earlier analysis. The authors later found TCR association rates varying by HLA locus, with DRB1 most and HLA-C fewest.

Nominal health characterized the donors when sampled, though unrecorded immune exposures were likely. The PCR contained 60 Vbeta and 13 Jbeta primers. The repertoire was sequenced with immunoSEQ multiplex PCR; TCRdb's copy has only in-frame clones and lacks some. The profile shows some 150,000 clones, about four fifths of them singletons. Sequences were obtained from PBMCs. This TCR came from a man over 45 in good health and CMV-seropositive.

CDR3 sequence: CAWSPPGLAGNEQFF. The CDR3 nucleotides are TGTGCCTGGAGTCCTCCGGGACTAGCGGGGAATGAGCAGTTCTTC. V usage is TRBV30 and J usage is TRBJ2-1, with TRBD2 matching over 13 bases. Per the germline V gene, CDR1 is GTSNPN and CDR2 is SVGIG (reference sequence). V shed 2 bases and J 7 bases; nucleotides not matched to a gene: 5. The CDR3 contains 15 residues.